Detailed here is one T cell receptor beta chain. This clonotype occurred a few times. The antigen it binds to is not known. One end of the junction varies from germline; a read error may be responsible. The data were obtained in a study of blood T cells in healthy people across ages (dated by TCRdb to 2015 to 2017). Concerning the study at large: Template switching captured roughly one uniquely barcoded TCR beta cDNA molecule per two T cells in model experiments. The study measured age-related changes in TCR beta repertoire diversity using deep sequencing normalized with unique cDNA molecular identifiers. The donors were divided into four age groups: young (average about 15 years), middle-aged (almost 40), aged (about 60) and long-lived (82). The study analyzed two additional independent replicas of 1 million unique cDNA reads from the same blood draw for two donors, one aged 18 to 30 and one aged 80 or older. What the authors observed across the whole study: Because donor CMV infection status was unknown, age-related changes in expanded clonotypes were potentially confounded. Compared with the aged group, the long-lived group had more naive CD4+ T cells, fewer expanded clones and increased TCR diversity, suggesting age selection. Since profiling was done on bulk unsorted PBMCs, naive and antigen-experienced compartments could not be conclusively compared. Total diversity estimates from one million sequenced T cells were considered lower bounds and underestimates. There was a strong correlation between observed TCR beta diversity and the percentage of naive T cells measured by flow cytometry. Observed TCR beta diversity per million T cells fell roughly linearly with age, and a significant reduction was already apparent by age roughly 40.

The donors were some 36 Caucasian individuals from Russia, aged 6 to 90 years, who were systemically healthy. About 9.6 milliliters of peripheral blood were collected from each donor into EDTA-treated Vacutainer tubes. Ficoll-Paque density-gradient centrifugation was used to isolate PBMCs, with at least 6.5 million obtained per sample. Total RNA, at least 5 micrograms per sample, was extracted from PBMCs with Trizol reagent. The percentages of naive CD45RAhigh/CD27high T cells were determined by flow cytometry on a PBMC aliquot from every donor. The library came from 5' RACE. TCRdb records Illumina HiSeq 2500 as the sequencer. The second PCR ran for roughly 7 to 11 cycles and used a J-beta primer mix along with a sample-barcoded 5' primer. A unique molecular identifier was introduced onto each TCR beta cDNA molecule by a template-switch 5' adaptor carrying 12 random nucleotides. Each sample yielded at least 3 million CDR3-containing paired-end reads. First-strand cDNA was synthesized from all RNA with the Mint cDNA synthesis kit, primed by a TRBC-specific oligonucleotide. All cDNA was treated with uracil-DNA glycosylase and then went through a first 18-cycle PCR with the universal primers M1SS and BC2_uni_R. As for the authors' bioinformatics: For normalization, 1 million high-quality reads were randomly selected from each sample, with every read carrying a distinct molecular identifier. Instead of being binned into consensus sequences, reads that shared molecular identifiers were thrown out. MiTCR, run with a Q25 quality threshold and the strictest error-elimination algorithm, handled CDR3 identification, clonotype clustering and error correction. A nonparametric unseen species model with Euler transformation was used to estimate lower-bound total TCR beta diversity. Using fastp at Q25 and MiXCR, TCRdb reprocessed the public reads and kept productive beta chains. CDR3 protein sequences are deduplicated, and each keeps its most common genes and DNA. Here the V and J calls rest on TCRdb's processing, not on the authors' analysis. Present in this sample are some 930,000 distinct CDR3 sequences, about 28% of which were seen just once. The ten biggest clones cover 10% to 13% of the sample.

Per the germline V gene, KGHDR is the CDR1 and SFDVKD is the CDR2. The CDR3 spans 17 residues, from the cysteine through the phenylalanine. Just the 51-base CDR3 DNA is kept, in frame starting at base 1. These data were likewise used in another study, on T cells of mothers and their children. The second source states: Nine systemically healthy Caucasian individuals, comprising three mothers and their six children, were included as donors. cDNA synthesis consumed the entire amount of extracted RNA, loaded at 1.5 ug RNA in each 15 ul reaction. Sample barcodes and 2-4 random nucleotides were added via the M1S primer in the second PCR. Over 8 million TCR beta CDR3 reads came from each mother, compared with about 3 million reads from each child. TCR recombination output is similarly shaped by thymic selection in related and unrelated pairs, with a minor effect exerted by inherited differences. Related mother-child pairs always showed normalized repertoire overlap that was slightly higher than in unrelated mother-child pairs, though the difference was never significant. Persistent microchimeric T cell clones were not detected, at a sensitivity of approximately 100 clones per million clonotypes. In the study, deep NGS was used to compare the TCR beta repertoires of mothers and children, and features distinguishing related mother-child pairs from unrelated individuals were sought. The mean age was approximately 41 +/- 4 years for the mothers and around 10 +/- 4 years for the children. After adapters were ligated using NEBNext reagents, the libraries underwent 100+100 nt paired-end sequencing on an Illumina HiSeq 2000. Mother and child libraries were prepared a month apart and sequenced in separate runs to prevent cross-contamination. For each donor, between roughly 450,000 and 2,200,000 distinct TCR beta clonotypes were identified. Naive TCR beta clonotypes were estimated from low-frequency clonotypes matched to each donor's FACS-determined naive share, without sorting.

Sequenced sample: blood. This clonotype originated in a middle-aged woman in good health. The sequence links TRBV24-1 to TRBJ2-3; 11 bases in the middle match TRBD2. Here the CDR3 is given as CATTKPPGLAGTDTQYF. The nucleotide sequence reads TGTGCCACCACAAAGCCCCCCGGACTAGCGGGCACAGACACGCAGTATTTT.